The next 20 T cell receptor beta chains were all read from a single sample in a study of cytomegalovirus exposure and HLA in healthy donors. Primers included in the PCR were 60 Vbeta and 13 Jbeta primers. Method: immunoSEQ multiplex PCR; TCRdb's copy keeps in-frame clones and lacks some. This sample has a few hundred thousand clones, with about three quarters found just once. The sample was PBMCs. The source is a man aged 40-50 years in good health and CMV-seronegative.

The V and J genes are TRBV6-1 and TRBJ2-7; TRBD1 matches at 9 bases. CDR1 and CDR2 (germline): MNHNS, SASEGT. This CDR3 has 15 residues. V was pared by 5 bases and J by 2 bases, with 7 bases of the junction left unmatched. CDR3 in amino acids: CASSSPGQGTYEQYF. CDR3 coding DNA: TGTGCCAGCAGTAGTCCGGGACAGGGAACCTACGAGCAGTACTTC.

The rearrangement joins TRBV6-6 to TRBJ1-1, with 7 bases aligning to TRBD1. Germline CDR1 MNHNY, CDR2 SVGAGI (reference sequence). V dropped 7 bases and J dropped 5; count of bases not matched to a gene: 4. The CDR3 sequence is 12 residues long. The CDR3 spells CASKGARTEAFF. The CDR3 DNA is TGTGCCAGCAAGGGGGCGCGGACTGAAGCTTTCTTT.

V is TRBV2 and J is TRBJ2-7; maybe TRBD2 (6 bases). The CDR3 contains 14 residues. Germline-derived CDR1 and CDR2 are SNHLY and FYNNEI. The ends were cut back, 8 bases at V and 1 base at J, with 15 bases in the middle. The CDR3 loop reads CASGYGRGSYEQYF. The CDR3 region has the DNA TGTGCCAGCGGGTACGGACGGGGGTCCTACGAGCAGTACTTC.

The V gene is TRBV6-6, the J gene TRBJ1-1; no firm D call. This CDR3 comprises 10 residues. Germline CDR1 MNHNY, CDR2 SVGAGI (reference sequence). V lost 10 bases and J lost 3, with 6 bases in between. The CDR3 coding sequence is TGTGCCACCTCCCACACTGAAGCTTTCTTT. This codes for CATSHTEAFF.

The J gene is TRBJ1-2, the V gene TRBV9; 7 bases match TRBD1. V was pared by 3 bases and J by 2 bases, with 1 base of the junction left unmatched. The CDR3 is made up of 13 amino acids. The V gene's germline CDR1 is SGDLS and CDR2 YYNGEE. CDR3 in DNA: TGTGCCAGCAGCGGGACAGGAAACTATGGCTACACCTTC. It encodes CASSGTGNYGYTF.

V gene TRBV7-9 combines with J gene TRBJ2-5; TRBD2 might be the D (6 bases). Germline V lookup: CDR1 SEHNR, CDR2 FQNEAQ (reference sequence). CDR3 length equals 13 residues. V gave up 3 bases and J gave up 5 bases, with 10 bases separating them. CDR3 coding DNA: TGTGCCAGCAGCTTTGGAGGGTCTGAGACCCAGTACTTC. Protein product: CASSFGGSETQYF.

CDR3 nucleotide sequence: TGTGCCAGCAGCCCTGTCCAGGGCCACGAGCAGTACTTC. Translating gives CASSPVQGHEQYF. V and J are TRBV14 and TRBJ2-7; tentatively, D is TRBD1 (5 bases). The CDR3 contains 13 residues. CDR1 is SGHDN and CDR2 is FVKESK in the germline V gene. Trimming removed 4 bases from V and 5 bases from J, with 12 bases in between.

The chain uses TRBV5-1 and TRBJ2-3; 9 bases map to TRBD1. CDR1 and CDR2 (germline): SGHRS, YFSETQ. The V segment lost 3 bases and the J segment 6 bases; nucleotides outside the gene matches: 8. The CDR3 extends over 15 amino acids. This CDR3 is CASSSGTGSRDTQYF. The DNA for the CDR3 is TGCGCCAGCAGCTCTGGGACAGGGAGTAGGGATACGCAGTATTTT.

V usage is TRBV7-2 and J usage is TRBJ1-1, with no clear D. V lost 2 bases, J lost 1 base, and 11 bases lay in between. This CDR3 spans 15 amino acids. Germline V gene data show CDR1 as SGHTA and CDR2 as FQGNSA. The CDR3 DNA follows: TGTGCCAGCAGCTTAAACCCCTACGCGAACACTGAAGCTTTCTTT. It translates to CASSLNPYANTEAFF.

The chain recombines TRBV7-6 with TRBJ2-1; D is ambiguous. Trimming cost V 4 bases and J 8 bases, with 6 bases left between them. The CDR3 contains 11 residues. CDR1 and CDR2 (germline): SGHVS, FNYEAQ. CDR3 region: CASSSLHEQFF. CDR3 coding DNA: TGTGCCAGCAGCTCCCTCCATGAGCAGTTCTTC.

V gene TRBV4-1 combines with J gene TRBJ2-1; 9 bases are shared with TRBD2. The germline V gene has CDR1 MGHRA and CDR2 YSYEKL. V gave up 0 bases and J gave up 8 bases; unmatched junction bases: 5. This CDR3 comprises 15 residues. Here the CDR3 DNA reads TGCGCCAGCAGCCAAGAGGGTAGCGGGAGTGATGAGCAGTTCTTC. It encodes CASSQEGSGSDEQFF.

The chain recombines TRBV19 with TRBJ2-2, with D possibly TRBD2 on 5 matching bases. The CDR3 spans 14 residues. Trimming stripped 2 bases from V and 5 bases from J, with 9 bases between. Germline loops: CDR1 LNHDA, CDR2 SQIVND (reference sequence). Written as DNA, the CDR3 is TGTGCCAGTAGTATACCCTCGGGGACCGGGGAGCTGTTTTTT. Encoded protein: CASSIPSGTGELFF.

The V and J genes are TRBV10-2 and TRBJ2-3; tentatively, D is TRBD1 (6 bases). The length of the CDR3 is 14 residues. Germline CDR1 WSHSY, CDR2 SAAADI. V was trimmed by 4 bases and J by 4 bases, leaving 12 bases between them. The CDR3 here is CASSATGESDTQYF. The CDR3 DNA reads as TGCGCCAGCAGTGCGACAGGAGAGTCAGATACGCAGTATTTT.

The gene calls are TRBV6-5 and TRBJ2-7, with D possibly matching TRBD2 (6 bases). V lost 2 bases to trimming and J lost 2 bases, with 10 bases between them. CDR1 is MNHEY, CDR2 SVGAGI, per germline. This CDR3 is 14 amino acids long. The CDR3 protein is CASSYGRGAYEQYF. In DNA, the CDR3 is TGTGCCAGCAGTTACGGGCGGGGTGCCTACGAGCAGTACTTC.

The chain couples TRBV4-3 to TRBJ1-1; D gene unclear. Germline-derived CDR1 and CDR2 are LGHNA and YSLEER. The CDR3 runs to 14 residues. Deletions cut 0 bases from V and 0 bases from J, with 5 bases between. The CDR3: CASSQDQVNTEAFF. Written as DNA, the CDR3 is TGCGCCAGCAGCCAAGATCAGGTGAACACTGAAGCTTTCTTT.

V and J are TRBV19 and TRBJ1-5; no definite D call. Germline assignment: CDR1 LNHDA and CDR2 SQIVND (reference sequence). The CDR3 has 15 amino acids. Trimming pared 3 bases from V and 0 bases from J, leaving 9 bases between. The CDR3 DNA sequence: TGTGCCAGTAGTATGGAAGGAGCTAGCAATCAGCCCCAGCATTTT. It yields the protein CASSMEGASNQPQHF.

The chain couples TRBV6-5 to TRBJ1-1; perhaps TRBD1 as D (6 bases). Trimming removed 3 bases from V and 4 bases from J, with 9 bases in between. This CDR3 contains 13 residues. Looked up from germline, CDR1 is MNHEY and CDR2 is SVGAGI. This chain's CDR3 is CASSYHRVTEAFF. In DNA form, the CDR3 reads TGTGCCAGCAGTTATCACAGGGTCACTGAAGCTTTCTTT.

V and J are TRBV4-3 and TRBJ2-1; 8 bases line up with TRBD1. Germline CDR1 and CDR2: LGHNA and YSLEER. The V and J ends lost 3 bases and 0 bases, in that order; junction bases with no gene match: 7. The CDR3 is 17 amino acids. The chain's CDR3 is CASSHRTGLYSYNEQFF. CDR3 DNA sequence: TGCGCCAGCAGCCACCGGACAGGGCTATACTCCTACAATGAGCAGTTCTTC.

This clone was seen only once. The chain links TRBV19 to TRBJ1-2; D gene uncertain. Deletions cut 6 bases from V and 7 bases from J, with 12 bases between. The germline gives CDR1 LNHDA, CDR2 SQIVND (reference sequence). The CDR3 is 12 amino acids. CDR3 sequence (DNA): TGTGCCAGTAGCCGTAGTTTGGTTGGCTACACCTTC. Protein: CASSRSLVGYTF.

This sequence joins TRBV2 and TRBJ1-4, with a tentative D call TRBD1 (5 bases). The ends were cut back, 8 bases at V and 7 bases at J, with 17 bases in the middle. CDR1 is SNHLY and CDR2 is FYNNEI in the germline V gene. This CDR3 spans 14 amino acids. CDR3 protein: CASRPRGVGEKLFF. The DNA of the CDR3 is TGTGCCAGCCGACCCCGGGGGGTCGGTGAAAAACTGTTTTTT.